This T cell receptor (beta chain) emerged from a study of cytomegalovirus exposure and HLA in healthy donors. Study results and caveats: Information on immune exposure was restricted to one variable (CMV serostatus). Within the data, a cluster of highly shared sequence variants was likely a sequencing artifact. In presence/absence analyses, roughly uniform sequencing depth across donors was assumed.

With 60 Vbeta and 13 Jbeta primers, the PCR was carried out. In the authors' workflow: Unique TCR beta chains numbered roughly 83 million in a later analysis, with roughly 11 million shared. Profiling relied on immunoSEQ multiplex PCR, and the TCRdb table lists in-frame clones only, not all of them. V and J calls plus clone size are reproduced from that table; the DNA served to infer D and trimming. Among around 140,000 clones listed, approximately 87% were seen once. Germline CDR1 LNHNV, CDR2 YYDKDF (reference sequence). CDR3 length: 12 residues. Trimming took 4 bases from V and 7 from J, leaving 8 bases between them. Worth noting for this clone: Its specificity is not known.

The material sequenced was PBMCs. The J gene is TRBJ2-1, the V gene TRBV15, with D unresolved. This TCR came from a woman in her twenties or thirties in good health and CMV-seronegative. In DNA, the CDR3 is TGTGCCACCAGCACCAGATGGAATGAGCAGTTCTTC. It is translated as CATSTRWNEQFF.